This T cell receptor (beta chain) stems from a study of early T cells in non-severe SARS-CoV-2 infection. Trimming removed 0 bases at V and 3 bases at J, with 7 bases between. The CDR3 has 13 residues. CDR1 is SGHRS, CDR2 YFSETQ, per germline. This clonotype was detected only a few times. Each CDR3 protein gets one entry after TCRdb re-called the 5' RACE reads with MiXCR. Of more than 25,000 distinct CDR3 sequences listed, over 4% are singletons. The sequenced sample was whole blood. The clonotype was recovered from an adult who was a healthcare worker with PCR-confirmed SARS-CoV-2 infection or an uninfected control (not recorded which). J is TRBJ2-7 and V is TRBV5-1; possibly TRBD1 for D (5 bases). The CDR3 DNA is TGCGCCAGCAGCTTGGCGACAGACTACGAGCAGTACTTC. The encoded protein is CASSLATDYEQYF.